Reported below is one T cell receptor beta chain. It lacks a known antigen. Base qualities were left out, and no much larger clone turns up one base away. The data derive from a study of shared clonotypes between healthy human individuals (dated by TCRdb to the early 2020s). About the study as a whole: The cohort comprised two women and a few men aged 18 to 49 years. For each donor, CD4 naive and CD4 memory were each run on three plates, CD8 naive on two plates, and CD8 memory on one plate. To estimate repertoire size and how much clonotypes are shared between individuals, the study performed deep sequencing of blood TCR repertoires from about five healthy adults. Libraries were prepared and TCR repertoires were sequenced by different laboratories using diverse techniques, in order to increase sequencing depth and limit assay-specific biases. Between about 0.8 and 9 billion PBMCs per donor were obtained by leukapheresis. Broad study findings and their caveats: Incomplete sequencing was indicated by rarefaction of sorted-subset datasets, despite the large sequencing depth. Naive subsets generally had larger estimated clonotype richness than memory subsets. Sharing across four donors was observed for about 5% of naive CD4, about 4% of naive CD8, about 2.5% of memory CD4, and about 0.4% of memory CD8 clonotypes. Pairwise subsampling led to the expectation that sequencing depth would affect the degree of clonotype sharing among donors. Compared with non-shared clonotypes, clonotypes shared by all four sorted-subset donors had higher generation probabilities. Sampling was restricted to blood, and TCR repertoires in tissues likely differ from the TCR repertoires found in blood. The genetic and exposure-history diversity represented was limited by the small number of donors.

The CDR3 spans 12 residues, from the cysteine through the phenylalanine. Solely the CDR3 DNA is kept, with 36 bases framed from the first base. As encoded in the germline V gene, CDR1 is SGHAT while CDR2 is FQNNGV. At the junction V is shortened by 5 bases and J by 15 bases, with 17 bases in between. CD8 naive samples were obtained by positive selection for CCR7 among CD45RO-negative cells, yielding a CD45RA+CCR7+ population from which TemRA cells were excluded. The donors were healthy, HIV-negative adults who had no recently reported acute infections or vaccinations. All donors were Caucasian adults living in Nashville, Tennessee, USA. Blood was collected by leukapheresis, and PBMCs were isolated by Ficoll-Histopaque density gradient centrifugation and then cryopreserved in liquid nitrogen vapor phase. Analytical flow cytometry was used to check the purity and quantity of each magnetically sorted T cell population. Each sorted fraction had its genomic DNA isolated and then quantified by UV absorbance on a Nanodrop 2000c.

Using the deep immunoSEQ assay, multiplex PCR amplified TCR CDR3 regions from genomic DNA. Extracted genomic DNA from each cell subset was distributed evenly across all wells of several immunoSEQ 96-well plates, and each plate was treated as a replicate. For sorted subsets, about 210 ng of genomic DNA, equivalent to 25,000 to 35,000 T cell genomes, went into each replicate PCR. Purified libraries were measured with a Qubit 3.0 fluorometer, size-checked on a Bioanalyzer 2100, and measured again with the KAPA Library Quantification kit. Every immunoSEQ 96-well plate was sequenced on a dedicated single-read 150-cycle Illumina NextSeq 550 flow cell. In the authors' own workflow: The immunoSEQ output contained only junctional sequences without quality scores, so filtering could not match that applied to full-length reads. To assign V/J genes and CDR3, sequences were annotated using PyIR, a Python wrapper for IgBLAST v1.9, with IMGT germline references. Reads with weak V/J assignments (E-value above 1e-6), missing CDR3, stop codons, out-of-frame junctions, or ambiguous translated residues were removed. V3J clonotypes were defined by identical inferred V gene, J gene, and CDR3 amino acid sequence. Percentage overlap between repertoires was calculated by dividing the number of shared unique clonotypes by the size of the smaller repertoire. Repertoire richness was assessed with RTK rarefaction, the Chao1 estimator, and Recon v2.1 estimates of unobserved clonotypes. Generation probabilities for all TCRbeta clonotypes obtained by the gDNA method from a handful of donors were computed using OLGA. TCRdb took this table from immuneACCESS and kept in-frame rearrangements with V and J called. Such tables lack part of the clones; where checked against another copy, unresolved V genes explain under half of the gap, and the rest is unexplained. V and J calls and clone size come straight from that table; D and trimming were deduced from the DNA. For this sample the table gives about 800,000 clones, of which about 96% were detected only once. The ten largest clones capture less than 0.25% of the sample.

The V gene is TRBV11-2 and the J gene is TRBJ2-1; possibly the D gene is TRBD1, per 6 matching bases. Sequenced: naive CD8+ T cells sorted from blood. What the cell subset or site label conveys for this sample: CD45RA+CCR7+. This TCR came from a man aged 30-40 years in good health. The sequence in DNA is TGTGCCAGCAGCCCGGACAGCGTAAAGTCGTTCTTC. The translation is CASSPDSVKSFF.